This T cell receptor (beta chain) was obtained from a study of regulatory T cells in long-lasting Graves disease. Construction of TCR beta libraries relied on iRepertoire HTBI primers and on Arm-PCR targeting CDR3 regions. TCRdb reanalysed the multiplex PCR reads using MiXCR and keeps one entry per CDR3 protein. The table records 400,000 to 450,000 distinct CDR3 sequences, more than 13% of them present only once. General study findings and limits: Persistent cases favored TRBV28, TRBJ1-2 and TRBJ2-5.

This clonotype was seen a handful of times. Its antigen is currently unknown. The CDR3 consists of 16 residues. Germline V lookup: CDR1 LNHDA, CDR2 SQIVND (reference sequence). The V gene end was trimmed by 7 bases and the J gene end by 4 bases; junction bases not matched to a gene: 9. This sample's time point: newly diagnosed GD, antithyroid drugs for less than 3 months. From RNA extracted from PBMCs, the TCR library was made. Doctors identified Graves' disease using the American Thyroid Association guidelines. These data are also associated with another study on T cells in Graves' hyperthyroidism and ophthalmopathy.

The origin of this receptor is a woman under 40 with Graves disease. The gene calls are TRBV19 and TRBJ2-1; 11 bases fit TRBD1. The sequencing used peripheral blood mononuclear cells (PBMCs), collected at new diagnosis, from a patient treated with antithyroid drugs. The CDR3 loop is CASTPRTGGVYNEQFF. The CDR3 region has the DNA TGTGCCAGTACCCCCCGGACAGGGGGCGTGTACAATGAGCAGTTCTTC.